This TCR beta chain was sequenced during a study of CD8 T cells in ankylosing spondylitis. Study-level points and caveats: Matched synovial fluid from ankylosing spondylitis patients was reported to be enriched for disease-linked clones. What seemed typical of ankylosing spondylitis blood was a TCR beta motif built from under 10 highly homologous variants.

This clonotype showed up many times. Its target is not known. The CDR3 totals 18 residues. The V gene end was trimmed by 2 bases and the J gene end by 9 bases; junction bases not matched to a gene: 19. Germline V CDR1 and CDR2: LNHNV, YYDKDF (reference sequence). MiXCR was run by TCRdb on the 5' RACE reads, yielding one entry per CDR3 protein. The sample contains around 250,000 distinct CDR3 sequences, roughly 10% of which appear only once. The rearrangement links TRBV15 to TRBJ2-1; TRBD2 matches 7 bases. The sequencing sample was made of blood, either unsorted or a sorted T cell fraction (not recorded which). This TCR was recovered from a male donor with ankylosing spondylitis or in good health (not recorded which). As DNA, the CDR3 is TGTGCCACCAGCAGATTCTTCTTCTTCGGACTAGGGTCCGGTGAGCAGTTCTTC. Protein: CATSRFFFFGLGSGEQFF.